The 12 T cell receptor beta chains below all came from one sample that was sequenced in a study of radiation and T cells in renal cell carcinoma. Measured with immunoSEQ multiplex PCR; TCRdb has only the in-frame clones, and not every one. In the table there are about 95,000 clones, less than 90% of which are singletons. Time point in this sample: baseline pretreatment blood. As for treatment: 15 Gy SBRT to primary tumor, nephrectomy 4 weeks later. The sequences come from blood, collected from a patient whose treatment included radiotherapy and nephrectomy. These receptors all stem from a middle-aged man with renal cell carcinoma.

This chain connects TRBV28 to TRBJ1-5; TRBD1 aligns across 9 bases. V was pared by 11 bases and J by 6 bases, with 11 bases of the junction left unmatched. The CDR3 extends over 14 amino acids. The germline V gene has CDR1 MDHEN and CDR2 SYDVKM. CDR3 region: CAVTGTGFSQPQHF. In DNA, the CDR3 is TGTGCCGTAACCGGGACAGGGTTCAGTCAGCCCCAGCATTTT.

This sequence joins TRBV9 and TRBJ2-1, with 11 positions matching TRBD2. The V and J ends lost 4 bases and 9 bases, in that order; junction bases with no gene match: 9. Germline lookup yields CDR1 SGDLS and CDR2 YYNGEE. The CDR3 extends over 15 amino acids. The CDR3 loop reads CASSLLLAGEGEQFF. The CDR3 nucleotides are TGTGCCAGCAGCCTCCTACTAGCGGGAGAGGGTGAGCAGTTCTTC.

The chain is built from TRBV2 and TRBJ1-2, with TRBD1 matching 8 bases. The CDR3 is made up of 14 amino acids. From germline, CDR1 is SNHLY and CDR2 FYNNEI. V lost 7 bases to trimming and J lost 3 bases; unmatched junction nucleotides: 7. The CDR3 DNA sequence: TGTGCCAGCAACATCCTGGGACAGGACTATGGCTACACCTTC. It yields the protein CASNILGQDYGYTF.

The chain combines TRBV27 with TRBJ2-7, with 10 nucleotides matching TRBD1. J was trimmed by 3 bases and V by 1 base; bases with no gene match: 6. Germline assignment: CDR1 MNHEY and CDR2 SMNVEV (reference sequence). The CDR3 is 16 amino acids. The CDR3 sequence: CASSLWGQGPGYEQYF. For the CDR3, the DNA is TGTGCCAGCAGTTTATGGGGACAGGGGCCTGGCTACGAGCAGTACTTC.

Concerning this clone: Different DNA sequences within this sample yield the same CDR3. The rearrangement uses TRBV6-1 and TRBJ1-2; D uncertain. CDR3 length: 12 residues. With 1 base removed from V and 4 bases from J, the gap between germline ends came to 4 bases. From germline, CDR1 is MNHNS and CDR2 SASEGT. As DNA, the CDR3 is TGTGCCAGCAGTGAAGGCGGCTATGGCTACACCTTC. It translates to CASSEGGYGYTF.

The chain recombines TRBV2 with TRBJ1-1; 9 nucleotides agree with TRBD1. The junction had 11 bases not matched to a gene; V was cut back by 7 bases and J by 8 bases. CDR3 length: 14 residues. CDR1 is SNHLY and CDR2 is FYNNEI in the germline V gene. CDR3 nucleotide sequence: TGTGCCAGCACCGGACCGGGACAGGGTAGGGAAGCTTTCTTT. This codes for CASTGPGQGREAFF.

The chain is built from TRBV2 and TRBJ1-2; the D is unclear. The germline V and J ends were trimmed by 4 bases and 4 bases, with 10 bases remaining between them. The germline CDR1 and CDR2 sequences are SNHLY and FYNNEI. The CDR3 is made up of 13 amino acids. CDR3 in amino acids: CASSANPPYGYTF. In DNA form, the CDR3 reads TGTGCCAGCAGTGCCAACCCCCCCTATGGCTACACCTTC. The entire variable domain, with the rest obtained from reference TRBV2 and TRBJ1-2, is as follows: EPEVTQTPSHQVTQMGQEVILRCVPISNHLYFYWYRQILGQKVEFLVSFYNNEISEKSEIFDDQFSVERPDGSNFTLKIRSTKLEDSAMYFCASSANPPYGYTFGSGTRLTVV.

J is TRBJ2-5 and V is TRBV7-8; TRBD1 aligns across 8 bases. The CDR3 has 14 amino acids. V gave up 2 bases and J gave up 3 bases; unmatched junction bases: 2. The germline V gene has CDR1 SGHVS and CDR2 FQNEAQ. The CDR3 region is CASSLPDREETQYF. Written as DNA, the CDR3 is TGTGCCAGCAGCTTACCGGACAGGGAAGAGACCCAGTACTTC.

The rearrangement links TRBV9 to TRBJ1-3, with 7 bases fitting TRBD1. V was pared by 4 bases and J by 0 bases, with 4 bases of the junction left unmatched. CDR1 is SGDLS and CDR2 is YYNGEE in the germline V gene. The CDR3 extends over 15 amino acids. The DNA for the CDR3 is TGTGCCAGCAGCCCAAGACAGGGCTCTGGAAACACCATATATTTT. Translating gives CASSPRQGSGNTIYF.

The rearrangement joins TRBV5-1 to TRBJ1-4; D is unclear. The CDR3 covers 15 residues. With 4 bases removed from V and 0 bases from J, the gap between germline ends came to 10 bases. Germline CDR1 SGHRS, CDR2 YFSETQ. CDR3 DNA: TGCGCCAGCAGCCCGGACCGTGCAACTAATGAAAAACTGTTTTTT. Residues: CASSPDRATNEKLFF. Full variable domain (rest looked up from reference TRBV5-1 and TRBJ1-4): KAGVTQTPRYLIKTRGQQVTLSCSPISGHRSVSWYQQTPGQGLQFLFEYFSETQRNKGNFPGRFSGRQFSNSRSEMNVSTLELGDSALYLCASSPDRATNEKLFFGSGTQLSVL.

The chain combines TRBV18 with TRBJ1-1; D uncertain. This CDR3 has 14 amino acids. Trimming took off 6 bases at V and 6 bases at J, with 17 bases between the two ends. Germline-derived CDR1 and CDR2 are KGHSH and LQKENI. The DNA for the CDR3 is TGTGCCAGCTCGCCGGGAGACGAAAAAGCTGAAGCTTTCTTT. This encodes CASSPGDEKAEAFF.

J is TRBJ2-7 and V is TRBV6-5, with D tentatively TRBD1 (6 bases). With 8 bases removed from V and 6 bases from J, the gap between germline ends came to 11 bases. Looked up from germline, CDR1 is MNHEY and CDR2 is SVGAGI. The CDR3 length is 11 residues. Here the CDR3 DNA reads TGTGCCAGCGGGACATTTCGCGAGCAGTACTTC. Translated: CASGTFREQYF.